This T cell receptor (beta chain) was identified in a study of T cell responses to AZD1222 COVID-19 vaccine. Study outcomes and limitations: Donors were mostly white British, more females; clonal diversity possibly underestimated. Epitopes outside B.1.351 and B.1.1.7 mutated regions reportedly drew nearly half of spike TCRs. Every sample of the repertoires postdated the peak T cell response. Baseline seropositivity occurred in only a handful of AZD1222 recipients.

Sequenced by immunoSEQ multiplex PCR; TCRdb stores in-frame clones only, minus some. The sample has around 170,000 clones, 75% to 95% seen once. For this clone: Its specificity is unknown.

The germline V gene encodes CDR1 MDHEN and CDR2 SYDVKM. The length of the CDR3 is 16 residues. Trimming cost V 9 bases and J 2 bases, with 20 bases left between them. This sequence joins TRBV28 and TRBJ1-5, with D possibly being TRBD1 (5 bases). This TCR came from an adult in good health. Sequencing used peripheral blood, obtained on day 0 of AZD1222 vaccination. The CDR3 loop reads CASKSGRGGGNQPQHF. In DNA form, the CDR3 reads TGTGCCAGTAAGTCCGGAAGGGGAGGAGGCAATCAGCCCCAGCATTTT. Full variable domain (outside the CDR3, taken from reference TRBV28 and TRBJ1-5): DVKVTQSSRYLVKRTGEKVFLECVQDMDHENMFWYRQDPGLGLRLIYFSYDVKMKEKGDIPEGYSVSREKKERFSLILESASTNQTSMYLCASKSGRGGGNQPQHFGDGTRLSIL.